The entry below gives a single TCR beta chain sequence along with its context. Its antigen is currently unknown. This specimen belongs to a study of shared clonotypes between healthy human individuals. Study summary: Each donor had three CD4 naive, three CD4 memory, two CD8 naive and one CD8 memory plate.

The table came from immunoSEQ multiplex PCR; TCRdb's copy has only in-frame clones and leaves some out. The repertoire has some 2,400,000 clones, under 97% of them found once; the top ten carry roughly 0.13%. Study results and caveats: Blood alone was sampled, and tissue repertoires likely differ. Roughly 5% of naive CD4 clonotypes were shared across several donors. It was the few donors that limited the genetic and exposure-history diversity represented.

CDR3 size: 16 residues. V lost 4 bases and J 5 bases, leaving 17 bases between the germline ends. Germline V lookup: CDR1 ENHRY, CDR2 SYGVKD. The TCR originated in a man aged 18 to 29 in good health. The V call is TRBV10-3, the J call TRBJ2-2; no firm D call. Material: naive CD4+ T cells sorted from blood. Subset in this sample: CD45RA+ positively selected. The CDR3 coding sequence is TGTGCCATCAGTGGCCAGGAAGTCTCGAGGACCGGGGAGCTGTTTTTT. Translating gives CAISGQEVSRTGELFF.